Listed here are 31 T cell receptor beta chains from one sample, sequenced in a study of early T cells in non-severe SARS-CoV-2 infection. One entry per CDR3 protein, called by TCRdb with MiXCR from the 5' RACE reads. The sample contains 35,000 to 45,000 distinct CDR3 sequences, around 4% of which appear only once. The sequenced sample was whole blood. These receptors were collected from an adult who was a healthcare worker with PCR-confirmed SARS-CoV-2 infection or an uninfected control (not recorded which).

This clonotype was seen repeatedly, ten times or more. The chain couples TRBV4-2 to TRBJ2-3, with 11 bases matching TRBD2. V lost 0 bases and J lost 4; bases outside the gene matches: 3. This CDR3 has 16 amino acids. In germline, CDR1 is LGHNA, CDR2 YNFKEQ. CDR3 bases: TGTGCCAGCAGCCAAGATGGGACTAGCGGATCAGATACGCAGTATTTT. Its protein product is CASSQDGTSGSDTQYF.

This clonotype was observed at least ten times. CDR3 loop: CASSQIGAYNEQFF. CDR3 coding DNA: TGCGCCAGCAGCCAGATCGGGGCTTACAATGAGCAGTTCTTC. This sequence joins TRBV4-3 and TRBJ2-1, with D perhaps assigned TRBD1 or TRBD2 (5 bases each). The V and J ends lost 3 bases and 4 bases respectively, with 10 bases between them. CDR1 LGHNA and CDR2 YSLEER come from the germline V gene. The CDR3 is 14 residues long.

This clonotype was seen more than once but under ten times. V is TRBV12-3 or TRBV12-4 and J is TRBJ1-5; D gene uncertain. CDR3 length equals 16 residues. With 6 bases removed from V and 2 bases from J, the gap between germline ends came to 17 bases. CDR3 DNA sequence: TGTGCCAGCAGCCTCGCCCTTGGGCCTGGCAATCAGCCCCAGCATTTT. Its translation is CASSLALGPGNQPQHF.

The chain joins TRBV20-1 to TRBJ1-1; D perhaps matches TRBD1 (6 bases). The germline V and J ends were trimmed by 4 bases and 5 bases, with 14 bases remaining between them. The germline V gene encodes CDR1 DFQATT and CDR2 SNEGSKA (reference sequence). This CDR3 is 13 amino acids long. In nucleotides, the CDR3 is TGCAGTGCTACACAGGGTATAGGGACTGAAGCTTTCTTT. It yields the protein CSATQGIGTEAFF.

This clonotype was counted many times. This chain connects TRBV7-2 to TRBJ2-5; D possibly corresponds to TRBD1 (7 bases). Trimming took 3 bases from V and 5 from J, leaving 19 bases between them. The CDR3 length is 16 residues. Germline CDR1 and CDR2: SGHTA and FQGNSA. The DNA for the CDR3 is TGTGCCAGCAGCTTCAACACCGCGACAGGGAGGGAGACCCAGTACTTC. Amino acid sequence: CASSFNTATGRETQYF.

In its sample, this clonotype was seen a few times. This chain uses TRBV7-9 with TRBJ2-1; the match to TRBD2 covers 7 bases. CDR3 length: 13 residues. V was pared by 4 bases and J by 7 bases, with 4 bases of the junction left unmatched. Germline loops: CDR1 SEHNR, CDR2 FQNEAQ (reference sequence). The CDR3 is CASSSGLTNEQFF. CDR3 nucleotide sequence: TGTGCCAGCAGCTCGGGACTAACAAATGAGCAGTTCTTC.

The chain combines TRBV20-1 with TRBJ2-1, with 9 bases matching TRBD2. The germline V gene has CDR1 DFQATT and CDR2 SNEGSKA (reference sequence). The CDR3 sequence is 15 residues long. The junction had 5 bases not matched to a gene; V was cut back by 5 bases and J by 0 bases. The CDR3 coding sequence is TGCAGTGCTTCGCGGGAGGGGAGCTCCTACAATGAGCAGTTCTTC. This encodes CSASREGSSYNEQFF.

This clonotype was seen ten or more times. This chain joins TRBV28 and TRBJ1-1, with 9 bases fitting TRBD1. The V segment lost 3 bases and the J segment 10 bases; nucleotides outside the gene matches: 3. The CDR3 totals 12 residues. The germline CDR1 and CDR2 sequences are MDHEN and SYDVKM. CDR3 loop: CASSFWDRVAFF. The DNA of the CDR3 is TGTGCCAGCAGTTTTTGGGACAGGGTAGCTTTCTTT.

There are many counts of this clonotype. The rearrangement joins TRBV24-1 to TRBJ2-1; a weak D match, TRBD2 (6 bases). With 0 bases removed from V and 8 bases from J, the gap between germline ends came to 19 bases. CDR1 KGHDR and CDR2 SFDVKD come from the germline V gene. The CDR3 spans 17 residues. DNA of the CDR3: TGTGCCACCAGTGATTTGGGGGGTCGGGACTCCGACGATGAGCAGTTCTTC. Its translation is CATSDLGGRDSDDEQFF.

This clonotype was found many times. The chain recombines TRBV11-1 with TRBJ2-7; 9 nucleotides agree with TRBD1. Germline trimming cut 5 bases from V and 4 bases from J; bases unmatched to any gene: 6. The CDR3 totals 14 residues. Germline CDR1 SGHAT, CDR2 FQDESV (reference sequence). DNA for the CDR3: TGTGCCAGCAGCACCGGGACAGGGACATACGAGCAGTACTTC. This codes for CASSTGTGTYEQYF.

This clonotype was recorded a few times. The genes are TRBV18 and TRBJ1-1; tentative D call: TRBD1 (5 bases). This CDR3 is 14 amino acids long. Trimming stripped 6 bases from V and 0 bases from J, with 11 bases between. The V gene's germline CDR1 is KGHSH and CDR2 LQKENI. As DNA, the CDR3 is TGTGCCAGCTCCCTGGGGGAGCTGAACACTGAAGCTTTCTTT. Its translation is CASSLGELNTEAFF.

There are many counts of this clonotype. V gene TRBV4-2 combines with J gene TRBJ1-1; 7 positions match TRBD1. The CDR3 has 20 amino acids. Losses at the gene ends were 0 bases for V and 8 bases for J; bases not matched to a gene: 24. Germline assignment: CDR1 LGHNA and CDR2 YNFKEQ. DNA for the CDR3: TGTGCCAGCAGCCAAGATAGATGGACAGGTCTTCCCGTTTTTCCGGAAGAAGCTTTCTTT. Translated: CASSQDRWTGLPVFPEEAFF.

This clonotype has a count of ten or more. As DNA, the CDR3 is TGTGCCAGCAGTTTGATCGGGGGGGAGCTGTTTTTT. Translating it yields CASSLIGGELFF. The chain links TRBV12-3 or TRBV12-4 to TRBJ2-2; D remains unclear. V was pared by 3 bases and J by 8 bases, with 7 bases between. The CDR3 spans 12 residues.

This clonotype was seen ten or more times. V and J are TRBV5-5 and TRBJ2-5; TRBD1 agrees at 8 bases. V shed 1 base, J shed 3 bases, and the junction held 8 bases outside the gene matches. The V gene's germline CDR1 is SGHKS and CDR2 YYEKEE (reference sequence). The CDR3 runs to 16 residues. In DNA, the CDR3 is TGTGCCAGCAGCTTGCTCCCAGGGGGCGTCGAAGAGACCCAGTACTTC. Protein product: CASSLLPGGVEETQYF. Drawing the rest from reference TRBV5-5 and TRBJ2-5, the complete variable domain is DAGVTQSPTHLIKTRGQQVTLRCSPISGHKSVSWYQQVLGQGPQFIFQYYEKEERGRGNFPDRFSARQFPNYSSELNVNALLLGDSALYLCASSLLPGGVEETQYFGPGTRLLVL.

The chain couples TRBV5-5 to TRBJ2-2; 7 bases agree with TRBD1. Unmatched junction bases numbered 1, after V lost 2 bases and J lost 0 bases. CDR3 size: 15 residues. Germline-derived CDR1 and CDR2 are SGHKS and YYEKEE (reference sequence). In DNA, the CDR3 is TGTGCCAGCAGCTTTGGGACAGCGAACACCGGGGAGCTGTTTTTT. Residues: CASSFGTANTGELFF. The whole variable domain, filled in from reference TRBV5-5 and TRBJ2-2, reads DAGVTQSPTHLIKTRGQQVTLRCSPISGHKSVSWYQQVLGQGPQFIFQYYEKEERGRGNFPDRFSARQFPNYSSELNVNALLLGDSALYLCASSFGTANTGELFFGEGSRLTVL.

CDR3 sequence reads: CATSRVGPTGELFF. The CDR3 DNA is TGTGCCACCAGCAGAGTAGGGCCCACCGGGGAGCTGTTTTTT. The rearrangement uses TRBV15 and TRBJ2-2; the D is unclear. The ends were cut back, 1 base at V and 4 bases at J, with 7 bases in the middle. Per the germline V gene, CDR1 is LNHNV and CDR2 is YYDKDF (reference sequence). The CDR3 contains 14 residues. The full variable domain, with the rest looked up from reference TRBV15 and TRBJ2-2, is DAMVIQNPRYQVTQFGKPVTLSCSQTLNHNVMYWYQQKSSQAPKLLFHYYDKDFNNEADTPDNFQSRRPNTSFCFLDIRSPGLGDTAMYLCATSRVGPTGELFFGEGSRLTVL.

This clonotype was seen ten or more times. The gene calls are TRBV7-3 and TRBJ2-2, with TRBD2 matching 14 bases. This CDR3 contains 18 residues. Germline trimming cut 5 bases from V and 2 bases from J; bases unmatched to any gene: 7. Germline values: CDR1 SGHTA, CDR2 FQGTGA. The CDR3 DNA sequence: TGTGCCAGCAGCCGAGAGGGACTAGCGGGAGTAAACACCGGGGAGCTGTTTTTT. It yields the protein CASSREGLAGVNTGELFF.

This clonotype turned up a few times. This chain uses TRBV2 with TRBJ2-6, with a possible D match to TRBD2 (6 bases). V was shortened by 3 bases and J by 0 bases, with 9 bases between the two germline ends. CDR3 length: 16 residues. CDR1 is SNHLY, CDR2 FYNNEI, per germline. CDR3 region: CASSDSGLSGANVLTF. DNA for the CDR3: TGTGCCAGCAGTGATAGCGGACTCTCTGGGGCCAACGTCCTGACTTTC.

This clonotype was observed a handful of times. The chain combines TRBV5-8 with TRBJ2-7, with D perhaps TRBD1 (5 bases). Trimming removed 0 bases from V and 9 bases from J, with 19 bases in between. The germline CDR1 and CDR2 sequences are SGHTS and YDEGEE. The CDR3 runs 15 residues. In DNA, the CDR3 is TGTGCCAGCAGCTTGGTCGGCAGGGATACGGTTGGGCAGTACTTC. This gives the protein CASSLVGRDTVGQYF. The complete variable domain, with remaining parts taken from reference TRBV5-8 and TRBJ2-7, reads EAGVTQSPTHLIKTRGQQATLRCSPISGHTSVYWYQQALGLGLQFLLWYDEGEERNRGNFPPRFSGRQFPNYSSELNVNALELEDSALYLCASSLVGRDTVGQYFGPGTRLTVT.

This clonotype was found a few times. The chain joins TRBV18 to TRBJ2-7; D possibly corresponds to TRBD2 (6 bases). The CDR3 runs to 14 residues. Trimming left V 3 bases short and J 2 bases short, with 11 bases between. Per germline, CDR1 KGHSH and CDR2 LQKENI. CDR3 protein: CASSPSAGTYEQYV. CDR3 coding DNA: TGTGCCAGCTCACCTTCGGCGGGAACCTACGAGCAGTACGTC.

This clonotype was seen repeatedly, ten times or more. The rearrangement links TRBV3-1 to TRBJ2-7, with 11 bases lining up with TRBD2. Germline CDR1 reads LGHDT; CDR2 reads YNNKEL (reference sequence). V dropped 4 bases and J dropped 6; count of bases not matched to a gene: 8. This CDR3 is 15 amino acids long. CDR3 in amino acids: CASSPVAGGPSEQYF. CDR3 nucleotides: TGTGCCAGCAGCCCGGTAGCGGGAGGGCCGTCCGAGCAGTACTTC.

This clonotype was counted at least ten times. The rearrangement links TRBV20-1 to TRBJ2-5; TRBD1 matches at 9 bases. The germline V gene encodes CDR1 DFQATT and CDR2 SNEGSKA (reference sequence). After removal of 6 bases from V and 5 bases from J, the junction contained 7 bases not matched to a gene. The CDR3 loop spans 13 amino acids. CDR3 nucleotide sequence: TGCAGTGCAGCGACAGGGGGGACGGAGACCCAGTACTTC. This codes for CSAATGGTETQYF.

This clonotype was recorded at least ten times. The rearrangement links TRBV12-3 or TRBV12-4 to TRBJ2-7; 10 positions agree with TRBD2. This CDR3 contains 14 residues. V trimming: 4 bases; J trimming: 2 bases; junction bases outside the gene matches: 2. CDR3 amino acids: CASSSAGGAYEQYF. The CDR3 coding sequence is TGTGCCAGCAGTTCAGCGGGAGGGGCCTACGAGCAGTACTTC.

Many counts were recorded for this clonotype. V is TRBV6-5 and J is TRBJ1-6; the D is unclear. The CDR3 is 15 residues long. Trimming removed 2 bases at V and 0 bases at J, with 5 bases between. Germline V gene lookup returns CDR1 MNHEY and CDR2 SVGAGI. The CDR3 region has the DNA TGTGCCAGCAGTTACGATGGCTCCTATAATTCACCCCTCCACTTT. Protein: CASSYDGSYNSPLHF.

This clonotype occurred many times. The chain combines TRBV10-3 with TRBJ2-1; 7 nucleotides align to TRBD1. This CDR3 contains 15 residues. The J segment lost 1 base and the V segment lost 3 bases, leaving 3 bases of the junction unmatched. Germline-derived CDR1 and CDR2 are ENHRY and SYGVKD. Here the CDR3 reads CAISETGESYNEQFF. For the CDR3, the DNA is TGTGCCATCAGTGAAACAGGGGAATCCTACAATGAGCAGTTCTTC.

Notes on this clonotype: This could be a read error, since a much larger clone is one nucleotide away. This chain joins TRBV24-1 and TRBJ2-3, with TRBD2 identical over 7 bases. The germline CDR1 and CDR2 sequences are KGHDR and SFDVKD. The CDR3 has 14 residues. In DNA, the CDR3 is TGTGCCGCCAGTGGGTTGCGGGAGTTCGATACGCAGTATTTT. As protein: CAASGLREFDTQYF.

In this sample, this clonotype turned up a few times. The rearrangement uses TRBV6-4 and TRBJ2-1; D is perhaps TRBD1 (6 bases). The CDR3 spans 12 residues. V shed 8 bases and J shed 12 bases, with 17 bases lying between them. CDR1 is MRHNA and CDR2 is SNTAGT in the germline V gene. The CDR3, as DNA: TGTGCCAGCGTCTCACCTTCCAGGGGGCAGTTCTTC. It codes for CASVSPSRGQFF.

Regarding this clonotype: A single base separates this from a much larger clone, so it may be a read error. V gene TRBV6-6 combines with J gene TRBJ2-3; D gene ambiguous. This CDR3 comprises 12 residues. CDR1 and CDR2 from the germline V gene are MNHNY and SVGAGI (reference sequence). The CDR3 coding sequence is TGTGTCACCTCAAGGATTTCAGATACGCAGTATTTT. Amino acids: CVTSRISDTQYF.

This clonotype has ten or more counts. The V call is TRBV24-1, the J call TRBJ1-6; D is ambiguous. V was shortened by 12 bases and J by 10 bases, with 18 bases between the two germline ends. Germline CDR1 KGHDR, CDR2 SFDVKD. CDR3 length: 13 residues. CDR3 nucleotide sequence: TGTGCCGGCCGCGTCCAATTGGGCTCACCCCTCCACTTT. Residues: CAGRVQLGSPLHF.

This clonotype was seen repeatedly, ten times or more. The V and J genes are TRBV29-1 and TRBJ2-5, with D possibly matching TRBD2 (5 bases). Germline loops: CDR1 SQVTM, CDR2 ANQGSEA. The germline V and J ends were trimmed by 5 bases and 0 bases, with 10 bases remaining between them. CDR3 size: 13 residues. The CDR3 DNA sequence: TGCAGCGTTTTGGGAGTGTACCAAGAGACCCAGTACTTC. Translating it yields CSVLGVYQETQYF.

This clonotype came up many times. V and J are TRBV6-6 and TRBJ2-1; D is perhaps TRBD1 or TRBD2 (5 bases each). The V and J ends lost 5 bases and 7 bases respectively, with 18 bases between them. The CDR3 is made up of 15 amino acids. Germline-derived CDR1 and CDR2 are MNHNY and SVGAGI (reference sequence). Here the CDR3 reads CASSRLGLGENEQFF. CDR3 sequence (DNA): TGTGCCAGCAGTAGGCTAGGGTTGGGGGAGAATGAGCAGTTCTTC.